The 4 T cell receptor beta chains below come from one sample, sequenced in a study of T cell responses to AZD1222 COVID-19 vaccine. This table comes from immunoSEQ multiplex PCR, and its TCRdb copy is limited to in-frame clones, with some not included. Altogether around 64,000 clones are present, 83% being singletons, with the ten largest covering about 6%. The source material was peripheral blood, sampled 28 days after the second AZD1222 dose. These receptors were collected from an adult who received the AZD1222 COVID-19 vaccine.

CDR3 bases: TGTGCCAGCACCCTAGGACTTAACCAAGAGACCCAGTACTTC. Translated: CASTLGLNQETQYF. The V gene is TRBV3-1 (or the pseudogene TRBV3-2), the J gene TRBJ2-5; D possibly corresponds to TRBD2 (5 bases). The V and J ends lost 7 bases and 0 bases respectively, with 12 bases between them. CDR3 length equals 14 residues. CDR1 is LGHDT and CDR2 is YNNKEL in the germline V gene (reference sequence).

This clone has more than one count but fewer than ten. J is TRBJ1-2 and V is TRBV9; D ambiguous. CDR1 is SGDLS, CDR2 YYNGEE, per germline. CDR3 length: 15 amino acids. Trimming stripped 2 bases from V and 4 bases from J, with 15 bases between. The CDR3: CASSVRSRAVYGYTF. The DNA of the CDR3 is TGTGCCAGCAGCGTGAGATCCCGGGCCGTCTATGGCTACACCTTC.

The CDR3 region is CASSPWGLSDETQYF. CDR3 bases: TGTGCCAGCAGCCCCTGGGGACTTTCCGACGAGACCCAGTACTTC. V is TRBV7-9 and J is TRBJ2-5; possible D gene TRBD2, 6 bases. There are 15 residues in the CDR3. The germline V gene has CDR1 SEHNR and CDR2 FQNEAQ (reference sequence). The germline V and J ends were trimmed by 5 bases and 5 bases, with 18 bases remaining between them. The complete variable domain, with remaining parts taken from reference TRBV7-9 and TRBJ2-5, reads DTGVSQNPRHKITKRGQNVTFRCDPISEHNRLYWYRQTLGQGPEFLTYFQNEAQLEKSRLLSDRFSAERPKGSFSTLEIQRTEQGDSAMYLCASSPWGLSDETQYFGPGTRLLVL.

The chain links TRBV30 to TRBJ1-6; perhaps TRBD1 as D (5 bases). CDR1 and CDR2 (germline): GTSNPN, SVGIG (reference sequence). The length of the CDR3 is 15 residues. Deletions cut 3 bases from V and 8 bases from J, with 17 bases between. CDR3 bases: TGTGCCTGGAGCGCTCAGGGTTTTTTTGATTCACCCCTCCACTTT. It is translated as CAWSAQGFFDSPLHF.